A single sample gave rise to the 20 T cell receptor beta chains below, sequenced in a study of blood T cell repertoires in COVID-19. Assay: immunoSEQ multiplex PCR; the TCRdb copy retains only in-frame clones and omits some. Among approximately 240,000 clones, approximately 86% were seen once, and the ten largest hold 2.5% to 3.5%. Sequencing was carried out using peripheral blood. Every receptor here comes from a woman in her twenties or thirties who had recovered from COVID-19.

This clone was seen more than once but under ten times. The chain uses TRBV12-5 and TRBJ2-3, with a weak D call TRBD1 (6 bases). CDR1 and CDR2 (germline): LGHNT, FRNRAP. The V end lost 6 bases, the J end lost 6 bases, and 16 bases lay between the germline ends. This CDR3 contains 14 residues. CDR3 sequence reads: CASGRGQIGDTQYF. CDR3 nucleotide sequence: TGTGCTAGTGGCCGCGGACAGATAGGGGATACGCAGTATTTT.

This chain uses TRBV2 with TRBJ2-5, with TRBD2 identical over 15 bases. The germline CDR1 and CDR2 sequences are SNHLY and FYNNEI. V dropped 1 base and J dropped 5; count of bases not matched to a gene: 5. The CDR3 length is 17 residues. CDR3 coding DNA: TGTGCCAGCAGTGAAGGGACTAGCGGGGGGGCCGTCGAGACCCAGTACTTC. Translating it yields CASSEGTSGGAVETQYF.

This rearrangement joins TRBV14 to TRBJ2-7; D gene ambiguous. The CDR3 length is 12 residues. The ends were cut back, 1 base at V and 13 bases at J, with 14 bases in the middle. Looked up from germline, CDR1 is SGHDN and CDR2 is FVKESK. CDR3 loop: CASSQVLSVLYF. In nucleotides, the CDR3 is TGTGCCAGCAGCCAAGTTCTTTCGGTCCTCTACTTC.

The chain employs TRBV5-5 and TRBJ2-1; TRBD1 agrees at 8 bases. The trim removed 4 bases at V and 5 bases at J, leaving 8 bases unmatched. CDR3 length: 15 residues. CDR1 is SGHKS, CDR2 YYEKEE, per germline (reference sequence). CDR3 sequence: CASSANRGLDNEQFF. CDR3 DNA sequence: TGTGCCAGCAGCGCGAACAGGGGGTTGGACAATGAGCAGTTCTTC.

The chain combines TRBV20-1 with TRBJ2-7; 8 bases match TRBD2. The CDR3 loop spans 18 amino acids. J was trimmed by 2 bases and V by 3 bases; bases with no gene match: 18. Germline loops: CDR1 DFQATT, CDR2 SNEGSKA (reference sequence). CDR3 protein: CSASLGGPLAGPTYEQYF. CDR3 bases: TGCAGTGCTAGTTTAGGCGGACCGTTAGCGGGGCCAACCTACGAGCAGTACTTC.

The V gene is TRBV2, the J gene TRBJ2-7; tentative D call: TRBD1 (5 bases). The CDR3 has 11 residues. Germline V gene sequence: CDR1 SNHLY, CDR2 FYNNEI. The V and J ends lost 10 bases and 5 bases respectively, with 12 bases between them. CDR3: CATQGEHEQYF. As DNA, the CDR3 is TGTGCCACCCAAGGGGAACACGAGCAGTACTTC.

This clone was observed a single time. V is TRBV7-2 and J is TRBJ2-3; 8 nucleotides align to TRBD1. CDR1 is SGHTA and CDR2 is FQGNSA in the germline V gene. The CDR3 extends over 16 amino acids. The V segment lost 1 base and the J segment 1 base; nucleotides outside the gene matches: 4. CDR3 nucleotide sequence: TGTGCCAGCAGCTTAGGCGGGACAGGCCGCACAGATACGCAGTATTTT. It is translated as CASSLGGTGRTDTQYF.

The chain carries TRBV2 and TRBJ2-4; D may be TRBD1 (6 bases). V gave up 6 bases and J gave up 6 bases, with 18 bases separating them. The V gene's germline CDR1 is SNHLY and CDR2 FYNNEI. There are 15 residues in the CDR3. The CDR3 nucleotides read TGTGCCAGCAGCTTGAGGTCAGGGGATGGAAACATTCAGTACTTC. It codes for CASSLRSGDGNIQYF.

The rearrangement joins TRBV19 to TRBJ2-7, with 7 bases fitting TRBD2. The CDR3 is made up of 15 amino acids. Trimming at V came to 2 bases and at J to 0 bases, leaving 4 bases not matched to a gene. Germline-derived CDR1 and CDR2 are LNHDA and SQIVND (reference sequence). CDR3 residues: CASSISGTTSYEQYF. For the CDR3, the DNA is TGTGCCAGTAGTATAAGCGGGACTACCTCCTACGAGCAGTACTTC.

The V and J genes are TRBV2 and TRBJ1-5, with D tentatively TRBD1 (5 bases). Between the trimmed V and J ends, which lost 2 bases and 6 bases, there was a span of 17 bases. The length of the CDR3 is 16 residues. Germline loops: CDR1 SNHLY, CDR2 FYNNEI. The CDR3 DNA follows: TGTGCCAGCAGTGAACGATTGGGCAGGGTAAGTCAGCCCCAGCATTTT. Translation: CASSERLGRVSQPQHF.

The rearrangement joins TRBV10-3 to TRBJ1-2; TRBD1 is a possible D gene (6 bases). Per germline, CDR1 ENHRY and CDR2 SYGVKD. The V gene lost 2 bases and the J gene lost 4 bases, with 11 bases spanning the gap. The CDR3 has 14 residues. The CDR3 DNA sequence: TGTGCCATCAGTGAGCGGGGGGCAGGCTATGGCTACACCTTC. Protein sequence: CAISERGAGYGYTF.

About this clone: Sequence at one end of the junction differs from germline and may be a read error. The chain employs TRBV6-1 and TRBJ1-6; unclear D gene. The germline V gene encodes CDR1 MNHNS and CDR2 SASEGT. The CDR3 covers 14 residues. As DNA, the CDR3 is TGTGCCAGCAGCGAAGACTTCGCGGGGAGGCCCCTCCACTTT. Translation: CASSEDFAGRPLHF.

This rearrangement joins TRBV9 to TRBJ1-2, with D unclear. Germline V gene lookup returns CDR1 SGDLS and CDR2 YYNGEE. The V and J ends lost 2 bases and 2 bases respectively, with 10 bases between them. This CDR3 contains 14 residues. The DNA for the CDR3 is TGTGCCAGCAGCGTGGACGAGGGAAACTATGGCTACACCTTC. Protein sequence: CASSVDEGNYGYTF.

This clone has only one observation. This chain uses TRBV10-2 with TRBJ1-1; D ambiguous. Trimming left V 0 bases short and J 7 bases short, with 9 bases between. Germline assignment: CDR1 WSHSY and CDR2 SAAADI. The CDR3 runs to 13 residues. CDR3 nucleotide sequence: TGCGCCAGCAGTGAGTCGCGGCGAGGTGAAGCTTTCTTT. As protein: CASSESRRGEAFF.

The chain employs TRBV19 and TRBJ1-1; tentatively, D is TRBD1 (5 bases). The length of the CDR3 is 15 residues. Trimming removed 3 bases from V and 5 bases from J, with 16 bases in between. Germline assignment: CDR1 LNHDA and CDR2 SQIVND (reference sequence). The CDR3 region has the DNA TGTGCCAGTAGTATCATGCTATCAGGGCGGACTGAAGCTTTCTTT. It translates to CASSIMLSGRTEAFF.

The CDR3 bases are TGTGCCAGCAGTTCCCCGACAGATCTGAACACTGAAGCTTTCTTT. Translating gives CASSSPTDLNTEAFF. The chain joins TRBV28 to TRBJ1-1; weak D call: TRBD1 (5 bases). V lost 4 bases and J lost 0, with 12 bases in between. The CDR3 is 15 amino acids. The germline gives CDR1 MDHEN, CDR2 SYDVKM.

CDR3 in DNA: TGTGCCAGCAGCCCCGGACAGGGGCACAATTCACCCCTCCACTTT. Its protein product is CASSPGQGHNSPLHF. The rearrangement links TRBV27 to TRBJ1-6; 9 bases are shared with TRBD1. The J segment lost 7 bases and the V segment lost 6 bases, leaving 7 bases of the junction unmatched. Germline V gene sequence: CDR1 MNHEY, CDR2 SMNVEV (reference sequence). The CDR3 has 15 residues.

The chain has TRBV4-2 and TRBJ2-1, with TRBD1 matching over 9 bases. The CDR3 loop spans 16 amino acids. Trimming took 2 bases from V and 3 from J; bases not matched to a gene: 5. CDR1 is LGHNA, CDR2 YNFKEQ, per germline. CDR3 amino acids: CASSQYAGQGYNEQFF. The CDR3 DNA reads TGTGCCAGCAGCCAATACGCGGGACAGGGCTACAATGAGCAGTTCTTC.

The chain uses TRBV27 and TRBJ2-7, with D tentatively TRBD2 (6 bases). Germline V gives CDR1 MNHEY, CDR2 SMNVEV (reference sequence). The CDR3 has 14 residues. V lost 5 bases to trimming and J lost 3 bases, with 14 bases between them. The CDR3 region is CASSPTSLSYEQYF. CDR3 DNA sequence: TGTGCCAGCAGTCCCACTAGCTTGAGCTACGAGCAGTACTTC.

The CDR3 loop is CASGLGTLYGYTF. Here the CDR3 DNA reads TGTGCCAGTGGCCTCGGGACTCTCTATGGCTACACCTTC. The chain carries TRBV19 and TRBJ1-2; tentative D call: TRBD1 (5 bases). V lost 8 bases and J 4 bases, leaving 14 bases between the germline ends. Looked up from germline, CDR1 is LNHDA and CDR2 is SQIVND (reference sequence). The CDR3 runs to 13 residues. Complete variable domain (other parts from reference TRBV19 and TRBJ1-2): DGGITQSPKYLFRKEGQNVTLSCEQNLNHDAMYWYRQDPGQGLRLIYYSQIVNDFQKGDIAEGYSVSREKKESFPLTVTSAQKNPTAFYLCASGLGTLYGYTFGSGTRLTVV.